This T cell receptor (beta chain) was recovered during a study of blood T cell repertoires in COVID-19. Study background: Spain, Italy and the United States supplied samples that represented acute and convalescent COVID-19.

There are 15 residues in the CDR3. Germline V gene data show CDR1 as SGHRS and CDR2 as YFSETQ. The germline V and J ends were trimmed by 0 bases and 4 bases, with 13 bases remaining between them. Original methodology: Reference gene primers were amplified, and this amplification served to estimate nucleated cell counts. Assay: immunoSEQ multiplex PCR; the TCRdb copy retains only in-frame clones and omits some. V and J calls and clone size follow that table, whereas D and trimming were derived from the DNA. The repertoire includes about 230,000 clones, about 85% of them detected once, and around 1% sits in the top ten.

V gene TRBV5-1 combines with J gene TRBJ1-1; D is possibly TRBD1 (6 bases). The TCR was taken from a man between 35 and 55 years old with acute or convalescent COVID-19. Sequencing was done on a sample of peripheral blood. The CDR3 is CASSLDGDKSTEAFF. Written as DNA, the CDR3 is TGCGCCAGCAGCTTGGATGGGGACAAAAGCACTGAAGCTTTCTTT.